The subject of this entry is one TCR beta chain. This sample is part of a study of T cell changes during pregnancy in multiple sclerosis. The method was immunoSEQ multiplex PCR; TCRdb's version includes in-frame clones alone and lacks a portion of them. The sample lists about 55,000 clones, 85% to 90% seen once, with around 0.57% in the top ten. The sequence was collected from a female donor with multiple sclerosis, enrolled in a pregnancy study. Sequences were derived from CD4+ T cells from peripheral blood mononuclear cells, sampled in the first trimester of pregnancy.

The chain's CDR3 is CAWTSGSTGGDTQYF. The DNA of the CDR3 is TGTGCCTGGACTAGCGGGAGTACGGGGGGAGATACGCAGTATTTT. The V and J genes are TRBV30 and TRBJ2-3; 10 bases are a match to TRBD2. The V and J ends lost 4 bases and 5 bases, in that order; junction bases with no gene match: 9. Germline CDR1 reads GTSNPN; CDR2 reads SVGIG (reference sequence). CDR3 length: 15 amino acids.